The 5 T cell receptor beta chains below come from one sample, sequenced in a study of blood T cell repertoires in COVID-19. The assay was immunoSEQ multiplex PCR, and TCRdb's table has in-frame clones only and misses some. The data show 30,000 or so clones, roughly 83% seen once. Sequencing was performed on peripheral blood. The receptors were gathered from a man older than 75 with active COVID-19.

This chain connects TRBV7-9 to TRBJ1-1; D may be TRBD1 (6 bases). V gave up 5 bases and J gave up 10 bases, with 17 bases separating them. This CDR3 contains 13 residues. Germline CDR1 and CDR2: SEHNR and FQNEAQ (reference sequence). The CDR3 DNA reads TGTGCCAGCAGCGATGGACAGTCCGTCTTAGCTTTCTTT. It specifies CASSDGQSVLAFF.

The chain couples TRBV19 to TRBJ1-2; 10 positions agree with TRBD1. The CDR3 totals 13 residues. Germline values: CDR1 LNHDA, CDR2 SQIVND (reference sequence). V lost 4 bases, J lost 6 bases, and 2 bases stayed unmatched. CDR3 in amino acids: CASSTTGGDGYTF. In nucleotides, the CDR3 is TGTGCCAGTAGTACGACAGGGGGCGATGGCTACACCTTC.

The chain couples TRBV7-3 to TRBJ2-3; 8 bases align to TRBD2. With 3 bases clipped from V and 1 base from J, the junction kept 9 bases outside the gene matches. The CDR3 loop spans 17 amino acids. Germline V CDR1 and CDR2: SGHTA, FQGTGA. The DNA of the CDR3 is TGTGCCAGCAGCTTCGCCGTTGCGGGGGGTGGCACAGATACGCAGTATTTT. This encodes CASSFAVAGGGTDTQYF.

The chain couples TRBV6-5 to TRBJ2-4, with D maybe TRBD2 (5 bases). Trimming took 0 bases from V and 6 from J, leaving 9 bases between them. The germline gives CDR1 MNHEY, CDR2 SVGAGI. This CDR3 has 14 residues. In DNA form, the CDR3 reads TGTGCCAGCAGTTACTCGAGGGCACCAAACATTCAGTACTTC. The encoded protein is CASSYSRAPNIQYF.

CDR3 nucleotides: TGTGCCAGCAGCGTAGACGCAGGGTCCAGCACTGAAGCTTTCTTT. Amino acids: CASSVDAGSSTEAFF. This sequence joins TRBV9 and TRBJ1-1, with D possibly matching TRBD1 (5 bases). The germline V gene has CDR1 SGDLS and CDR2 YYNGEE. The CDR3 extends over 15 amino acids. V lost 0 bases, J lost 4 bases, and 13 bases lay in between.